One sample yielded the 4 T cell receptor beta chains listed below, sequenced in a study of T-cell memory formation after mild COVID-19. TCRdb itself ran the 5' RACE reads through MiXCR, one entry per CDR3 protein. Here the sample spans 470,000 or so distinct CDR3 sequences, more than 15% being singletons. The sample was PBMCs or a T cell subset sorted from them (not recorded which). These receptors were obtained from a young man who had mild COVID-19 (a few samples of this study predate the infection). Cell type and time point are not known.

This rearrangement joins TRBV4-2 to TRBJ1-2; a possible D gene is TRBD1 (6 bases). Trimming took 3 bases from V and 3 from J, leaving 17 bases between them. The CDR3 runs 16 residues. The germline V gene has CDR1 LGHNA and CDR2 YNFKEQ. This CDR3 is CASSQGQGRADYGYTF. CDR3 DNA sequence: TGTGCCAGCAGCCAGGGACAAGGACGGGCGGACTATGGCTACACCTTC.

The sample holds many counts of this clonotype. V is TRBV5-6 and J is TRBJ1-1; D is unclear. CDR1 and CDR2 (germline): SGHDT, YYEEEE. This CDR3 region has 14 residues. Trimming removed 9 bases at V and 0 bases at J, with 15 bases between. CDR3 DNA sequence: TGTGCCACCACCCTGGCAGGACTGAACACTGAAGCTTTCTTT. Its protein product is CATTLAGLNTEAFF.

This clonotype was picked up a small number of times. The chain recombines TRBV4-3 with TRBJ2-7, with 8 bases aligning to TRBD1. The V segment lost 1 base and the J segment 6 bases; nucleotides outside the gene matches: 8. There are 15 residues in the CDR3. Germline V gives CDR1 LGHNA, CDR2 YSLEER. CDR3 nucleotides: TGCGCCAGCAGCCAAGGTACCAGGGGGCAGGCCGAGCAGTACTTC. As protein: CASSQGTRGQAEQYF.

The table lists this clonotype with a few counts. J is TRBJ1-1 and V is TRBV6-5; possibly TRBD1 for D (6 bases). The CDR3 contains 15 residues. CDR1 is MNHEY and CDR2 is SVGAGI in the germline V gene. V lost 0 bases, J lost 4 bases, and 12 bases lay in between. CDR3 loop: CASSYSGGLGTEAFF. In nucleotides, the CDR3 is TGTGCCAGCAGTTACTCCGGGGGGCTGGGCACTGAAGCTTTCTTT.